The 31 T cell receptor beta chains listed next were all sequenced from one sample in a study of blood T cell repertoires in COVID-19. Produced via immunoSEQ multiplex PCR; TCRdb's table is partial and in-frame only. The table lists 200,000 or so clones, more than 75% of them singletons, with over 7% in the top ten. Sequencing was done on a sample of PBMCs or T cells enriched from blood (not recorded which). These receptors came from a woman aged 40-49 years with acute COVID-19.

The chain is built from TRBV27 and TRBJ1-3; D call uncertain. Germline V gene data show CDR1 as MNHEY and CDR2 as SMNVEV (reference sequence). CDR3 length: 15 amino acids. The V gene lost 2 bases and the J gene lost 2 bases, with 10 bases spanning the gap. CDR3 sequence (DNA): TGTGCCAGCAGTTTACCCCCCGGTGCTGGAAACACCATATATTTT. Its translation: CASSLPPGAGNTIYF.

Only a few counts were recorded for this clone. This rearrangement joins TRBV9 to TRBJ2-2, with D hard to call. The CDR3 covers 13 residues. V lost 1 base, J lost 4 bases, and 5 bases lay in between. Germline V lookup: CDR1 SGDLS, CDR2 YYNGEE. The DNA for the CDR3 is TGTGCCAGCAGCGTAACGGGCACCGGGGAGCTGTTTTTT. This encodes CASSVTGTGELFF.

This clone has a handful of counts. J is TRBJ1-3 and V is TRBV7-2; 8 bases are shared with TRBD1. Germline CDR1 is SGHTA and CDR2 is FQGNSA. The CDR3 spans 15 residues. With 5 bases clipped from V and 4 bases from J, the junction kept 7 bases outside the gene matches. The CDR3 loop is CASSADRGSGNTIYF. The CDR3 region has the DNA TGTGCCAGCAGCGCCGACAGGGGCTCAGGAAACACCATATATTTT.

V is TRBV25-1 and J is TRBJ1-6; 8 bases map to TRBD1. This CDR3 has 16 residues. V trimming: 4 bases; J trimming: 8 bases; junction bases outside the gene matches: 10. Germline CDR1 reads MGHDK; CDR2 reads SYGVNS. The CDR3 loop reads CASSAWDRNMDSPLHF. DNA of the CDR3: TGTGCCAGCAGTGCCTGGGACAGGAATATGGATTCACCCCTCCACTTT.

The chain uses TRBV7-2 and TRBJ2-5; no clear D. Trimming took off 5 bases at V and 2 bases at J, with 9 bases between the two ends. The CDR3 has 13 residues. Germline-derived CDR1 and CDR2 are SGHTA and FQGNSA. This CDR3 reads CASSEPLQETQYF. CDR3 nucleotide sequence: TGTGCCAGCAGCGAGCCGCTGCAAGAGACCCAGTACTTC.

The genes are TRBV5-6 and TRBJ2-4; 8 bases align to TRBD2. Germline V CDR1 and CDR2: SGHDT, YYEEEE. J was trimmed by 7 bases and V by 2 bases; bases with no gene match: 8. The CDR3 consists of 15 residues. The CDR3 is CASSFQAGVSNIQYF. CDR3 sequence (DNA): TGTGCCAGCAGCTTTCAAGCGGGAGTGTCTAACATTCAGTACTTC.

V usage is TRBV6-5 and J usage is TRBJ2-5; perhaps TRBD1 as D (7 bases). V was shortened by 7 bases and J by 1 base, with 16 bases between the two germline ends. The CDR3 consists of 15 residues. The germline V gene has CDR1 MNHEY and CDR2 SVGAGI. The CDR3 here is CASTQGGQFQETQYF. The CDR3 DNA sequence: TGTGCCAGCACCCAGGGGGGACAATTCCAAGAGACCCAGTACTTC.

The rearrangement links TRBV18 to TRBJ1-4; possible D gene TRBD1, 5 bases. CDR3 size: 16 residues. The V end was cut by 3 bases, the J end by 3 bases, with 14 bases between. Germline CDR1 reads KGHSH; CDR2 reads LQKENI. The CDR3 DNA reads TGTGCCAGCTCACCCGGCAGGGAAGGAGCTAATGAAAAACTGTTTTTT. Residues: CASSPGREGANEKLFF.

This sequence joins TRBV28 and TRBJ2-1; 11 bases map to TRBD2. This CDR3 has 20 residues. Losses at the gene ends were 5 bases for V and 2 bases for J; bases not matched to a gene: 17. Germline V gene lookup returns CDR1 MDHEN and CDR2 SYDVKM. This CDR3 is CASSPLWMGTSGFPYNEQFF. The CDR3 DNA sequence: TGTGCCAGCAGTCCCCTCTGGATGGGGACTAGCGGATTTCCCTACAATGAGCAGTTCTTC.

The rearrangement uses TRBV2 and TRBJ1-1; 8 bases fit TRBD1. The CDR3 runs 15 residues. From germline, CDR1 is SNHLY and CDR2 FYNNEI. Trimming cost V 4 bases and J 4 bases; bases outside gene matches: 8. The CDR3 loop reads CASSALTGGGTEAFF. As DNA, the CDR3 is TGTGCCAGCAGTGCCTTAACAGGGGGAGGCACTGAAGCTTTCTTT.

This clone was detected once. This chain links TRBV7-8 with TRBJ2-7; the match to TRBD2 covers 9 bases. Germline CDR1 and CDR2: SGHVS and FQNEAQ. With V trimmed by 5 bases and J by 3 bases, 8 bases remained unmatched. There are 15 residues in the CDR3. Here the CDR3 DNA reads TGTGCCAGCAGCCCAATAGCGGGGGCATACTACGAGCAGTACTTC. Its protein is CASSPIAGAYYEQYF.

The CDR3 protein is CASGEASTEAFF. CDR3 in DNA: TGTGCCAGCGGAGAGGCGTCCACTGAAGCTTTCTTT. The chain is built from TRBV7-9 and TRBJ1-1; D is ambiguous. The CDR3 loop spans 12 amino acids. Per germline, CDR1 SEHNR and CDR2 FQNEAQ (reference sequence). Trimming cost V 8 bases and J 4 bases, with 11 bases left between them.

This sequence joins TRBV27 and TRBJ1-1, with 7 nucleotides matching TRBD1. This CDR3 comprises 14 residues. With V trimmed by 4 bases and J by 10 bases, 12 bases remained unmatched. CDR1 MNHEY and CDR2 SMNVEV come from the germline V gene (reference sequence). The CDR3 spells CASSSGTASLAAFF. The CDR3 bases are TGTGCCAGCAGTTCCGGGACAGCTAGTCTCGCAGCTTTCTTT.

This clone was counted only a few times. The chain recombines TRBV28 with TRBJ1-5, with TRBD1 matching 8 bases. This CDR3 contains 15 residues. Losses at the gene ends were 5 bases for V and 4 bases for J; bases not matched to a gene: 7. The germline V gene encodes CDR1 MDHEN and CDR2 SYDVKM. The CDR3 DNA is TGTGCCAGCAGTCCCTCTACAGGGGGGAATCAGCCCCAGCATTTT. Amino acids: CASSPSTGGNQPQHF.

The chain employs TRBV6-2 or TRBV6-3 and TRBJ2-2; D is unclear. From germline, CDR1 is MNHEY and CDR2 SVGEGT. V lost 5 bases and J lost 2, with 3 bases in between. The CDR3 is 12 amino acids. DNA for the CDR3: TGTGCCAGCAGTACTAACACCGGGGAGCTGTTTTTT. Translated: CASSTNTGELFF.

V is TRBV7-9 and J is TRBJ1-2; no clear D. The V end was cut by 1 base, the J end by 5 bases, with 8 bases between. CDR1 and CDR2 from the germline V gene are SEHNR and FQNEAQ (reference sequence). The CDR3 runs to 13 residues. CDR3 coding DNA: TGTGCCAGCAGCTTAGGGGCAGAGTATGGCTACACCTTC. Amino acid sequence: CASSLGAEYGYTF.

The rearrangement joins TRBV3-1 (or the pseudogene TRBV3-2) to TRBJ2-1; unclear D gene. Germline V gives CDR1 LGHDT, CDR2 YNNKEL (reference sequence). The CDR3 is 15 amino acids. V was clipped by 1 base and J by 1 base, with 8 bases between them. CDR3: CASSQGGPSYNEQFF. CDR3 bases: TGTGCCAGCAGCCAAGGCGGCCCTTCCTACAATGAGCAGTTCTTC.

The chain employs TRBV7-2 and TRBJ1-5, with D hard to call. The CDR3 is 13 residues long. V shed 4 bases and J shed 3 bases, with 7 bases lying between them. Germline CDR1 and CDR2: SGHTA and FQGNSA. CDR3 DNA: TGTGCCAGCAGCTCGCGAGACAATCAGCCCCAGCATTTT. Protein sequence: CASSSRDNQPQHF.

This chain connects TRBV7-8 to TRBJ1-1; perhaps TRBD1 as D (6 bases). The CDR3 extends over 14 amino acids. The germline CDR1 and CDR2 sequences are SGHVS and FQNEAQ. V gave up 5 bases and J gave up 5 bases, with 15 bases separating them. The CDR3 nucleotides are TGTGCCAGCAGCCCCGCCAGGGGCTGGACTGAAGCTTTCTTT. As protein: CASSPARGWTEAFF. Variable domain in full (rest from reference TRBV7-8 and TRBJ1-1): GAGVSQSPRYKVAKRGQDVALRCDPISGHVSLFWYQQALGQGPEFLTYFQNEAQLDKSGLPSDRFFAERPEGSVSTLKIQRTQQEDSAVYLCASSPARGWTEAFFGQGTRLTVV.

The chain employs TRBV7-3 and TRBJ1-5, with 9 bases aligning to TRBD1. Trimming cost V 3 bases and J 1 base; bases outside gene matches: 13. Germline V gene sequence: CDR1 SGHTA, CDR2 FQGTGA. The CDR3 extends over 19 amino acids. CDR3 coding DNA: TGTGCCAGCAGCTTCCTTTATCCCTGGACAGGGGCGAGCAATCAGCCCCAGCATTTT. It codes for CASSFLYPWTGASNQPQHF.

The rearrangement uses TRBV12-5 and TRBJ2-1; 7 bases fit TRBD1. The CDR3 runs to 14 residues. The V and J ends lost 5 bases and 9 bases, in that order; junction bases with no gene match: 10. Germline loops: CDR1 LGHNT, CDR2 FRNRAP. CDR3 amino acids: CASGEGQPLGEQFF. Here the CDR3 DNA reads TGTGCTAGTGGTGAGGGACAGCCGCTGGGTGAGCAGTTCTTC.

The rearrangement links TRBV9 to TRBJ2-1; TRBD2 aligns across 9 bases. Germline lookup yields CDR1 SGDLS and CDR2 YYNGEE. The CDR3 loop spans 15 amino acids. V shed 0 bases, J shed 9 bases, and the junction held 7 bases outside the gene matches. The CDR3 nucleotides read TGTGCCAGCAGCGTAGGTTGGCGGGAGGGGAGTGAGCAGTTCTTC. It codes for CASSVGWREGSEQFF.

This rearrangement joins TRBV11-2 to TRBJ2-1, with TRBD2 identical over 13 bases. J was trimmed by 7 bases and V by 3 bases; bases with no gene match: 6. CDR1 SGHAT and CDR2 FQNNGV come from the germline V gene. This CDR3 comprises 16 residues. This CDR3 is CASSLMGLAGINEQFF. CDR3 nucleotides: TGTGCCAGCAGCTTGATGGGACTAGCGGGGATAAATGAGCAGTTCTTC.

The rearrangement uses TRBV5-4 and TRBJ1-3, with TRBD1 matching 8 bases. Germline V gives CDR1 SGHNT, CDR2 YYREEE (reference sequence). The V gene end was trimmed by 0 bases and the J gene end by 4 bases; junction bases not matched to a gene: 6. There are 16 residues in the CDR3. CDR3 region: CASSLGQGRQGNTIYF. In nucleotides, the CDR3 is TGTGCCAGCAGCTTGGGACAGGGGCGCCAGGGAAACACCATATATTTT.

V is TRBV2 and J is TRBJ1-2; D may be TRBD1 (5 bases). V was clipped by 1 base and J by 8 bases, with 11 bases between them. The CDR3 extends over 13 amino acids. CDR1 is SNHLY, CDR2 FYNNEI, per germline. In DNA, the CDR3 is TGTGCCAGCAGTGAAGACAGGCAGAGAGGCTACACCTTC. Its translation: CASSEDRQRGYTF.

This chain links TRBV9 with TRBJ2-6; 7 nucleotides match TRBD1. V dropped 3 bases and J dropped 1; count of bases not matched to a gene: 1. The CDR3 is 15 amino acids. Germline CDR1 and CDR2: SGDLS and YYNGEE. The chain's CDR3 is CASSATGSGANVLTF. The CDR3 DNA follows: TGTGCCAGCAGCGCGACAGGGTCTGGGGCCAACGTCCTGACTTTC.

The chain combines TRBV19 with TRBJ1-2, with D hard to call. Trimming took off 6 bases at V and 5 bases at J, with 10 bases between the two ends. The CDR3 sequence is 12 residues long. CDR1 is LNHDA, CDR2 SQIVND, per germline (reference sequence). The CDR3 DNA follows: TGTGCCAGTAGCGATAGATTGTATGGCTACACCTTC. It codes for CASSDRLYGYTF.

The rearrangement joins TRBV6-1 to TRBJ1-5; D remains ambiguous. CDR1 and CDR2 (germline): MNHNS, SASEGT. This CDR3 is built from 15 residues. V lost 2 bases and J lost 7, with 15 bases in between. CDR3 in DNA: TGTGCCAGCAGTGAACGGACCAACGGCGGGCAGCCCCAGCATTTT. This gives the protein CASSERTNGGQPQHF.

This clone turned up a few times. The chain joins TRBV28 to TRBJ1-4; tentative D call: TRBD1 (6 bases). The germline CDR1 and CDR2 sequences are MDHEN and SYDVKM. The V and J ends lost 8 bases and 8 bases respectively, with 15 bases between them. The length of the CDR3 is 13 residues. The DNA for the CDR3 is TGTGCCAGCCGGGGGGGCTATGGAGAAAAACTGTTTTTT. Translation gives CASRGGYGEKLFF.

V gene TRBV19 combines with J gene TRBJ1-5; D is unclear. V lost 3 bases and J lost 6, with 6 bases in between. The CDR3 is made up of 12 amino acids. The germline V gene has CDR1 LNHDA and CDR2 SQIVND (reference sequence). The CDR3 DNA reads TGTGCCAGTAGTATGTTGAGTCAGCCCCAGCATTTT. Translation: CASSMLSQPQHF.

The rearrangement uses TRBV28 and TRBJ2-3; D is unclear. The V end lost 3 bases, the J end lost 3 bases, and 4 bases lay between the germline ends. This CDR3 is built from 12 residues. CDR1 is MDHEN and CDR2 is SYDVKM in the germline V gene. The CDR3 DNA follows: TGTGCCAGCAGTTTCAGGACAGATACGCAGTATTTT. This sequence encodes CASSFRTDTQYF. The full variable domain, its missing parts supplied by reference TRBV28 and TRBJ2-3, is DVKVTQSSRYLVKRTGEKVFLECVQDMDHENMFWYRQDPGLGLRLIYFSYDVKMKEKGDIPEGYSVSREKKERFSLILESASTNQTSMYLCASSFRTDTQYFGPGTRLTVL.